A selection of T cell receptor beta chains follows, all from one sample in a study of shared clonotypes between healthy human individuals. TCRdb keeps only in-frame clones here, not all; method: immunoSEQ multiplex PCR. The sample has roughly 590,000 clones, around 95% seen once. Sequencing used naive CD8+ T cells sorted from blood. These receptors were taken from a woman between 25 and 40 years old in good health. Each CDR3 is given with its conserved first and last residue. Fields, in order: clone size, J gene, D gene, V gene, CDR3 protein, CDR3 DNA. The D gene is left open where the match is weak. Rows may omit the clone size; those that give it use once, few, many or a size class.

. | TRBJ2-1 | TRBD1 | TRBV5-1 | CASSWDSDSYNEQFF | TGCGCCAGCAGCTGGGACAGTGACTCCTACAATGAGCAGTTCTTC
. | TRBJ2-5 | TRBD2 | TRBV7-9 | CASSPSGPGLAGVEETQYF | TGTGCCAGCAGCCCGAGTGGGCCGGGGCTAGCGGGAGTGGAAGAGACCCAGTACTTC
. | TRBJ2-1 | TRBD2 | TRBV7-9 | CASSSHLWTSGKWNEQFF | TGTGCCAGCAGCTCACACCTATGGACTAGCGGGAAATGGAATGAGCAGTTCTTC
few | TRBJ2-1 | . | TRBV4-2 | CASSQVIPDNEQFF | TGTGCCAGCAGCCAAGTGATTCCAGACAATGAGCAGTTCTTC
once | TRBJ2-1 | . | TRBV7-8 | CASSLAAGYEQFF | TGTGCCAGCAGCTTAGCGGCCGGTTATGAGCAGTTCTTC
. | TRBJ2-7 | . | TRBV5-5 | CASSLPLANTYEQYF | TGTGCCAGCAGCTTGCCGCTAGCTAATACCTACGAGCAGTACTTC
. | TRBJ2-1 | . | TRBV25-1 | CASSESPPDLEQFF | TGTGCCAGCAGTGAATCCCCCCCCGACTTGGAGCAGTTCTTC
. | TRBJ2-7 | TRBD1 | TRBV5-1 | CASSLDSRGPYEQYF | TGCGCCAGCAGCTTGGATTCAAGGGGGCCCTACGAGCAGTACTTC
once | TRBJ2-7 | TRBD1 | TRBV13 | CASSGSGTGSYEQYF | TGTGCCAGCAGCGGTTCCGGGACAGGTTCCTACGAGCAGTACTTC
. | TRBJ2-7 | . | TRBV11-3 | CASSLESRGTNEQYF | TGTGCCAGCAGCTTGGAATCTAGGGGTACGAACGAGCAGTACTTC